A selection of T cell receptor beta chains follows, all from one sample in a study of shared clonotypes between healthy human individuals. Sequencing was performed with immunoSEQ multiplex PCR; in TCRdb, only in-frame clones are kept and a portion is missing. The sample has some 980,000 clones; less than 85% are singletons. Source material: memory CD4+ T cells sorted from blood. These receptors were obtained from a young man in good health. Each CDR3 is given with its conserved first and last residue. The D gene is left open where the match is weak. A clone size is listed for some rows: how often the clone was seen (once, few, many), or a class if it is expanded.

size,length,J,V,D,DNA,CDR3
-,16,TRBJ1-2,TRBV28,-,TGTGCCAGCAGTCCCCTCGGACAGAGATCAAACTATGGCTACACCTTC,CASSPLGQRSNYGYTF
-,19,TRBJ2-4,TRBV7-9,TRBD2,TGTGCCAGCAGCTTAGGGACTAGCGGGAGTTTCTCGAGCAAAAACATTCAGTACTTC,CASSLGTSGSFSSKNIQYF
few,14,TRBJ2-7,TRBV7-9,-,TGTGCCAGCAGCTTAGGGCAGATCACCTACGAGCAGTACTTC,CASSLGQITYEQYF
-,16,TRBJ2-3,TRBV15,TRBD2,TGTGCCACCAGCAGATCGTCGGGACTAGCGTCAGATACGCAGTATTTT,CATSRSSGLASDTQYF
-,14,TRBJ2-5,TRBV28,-,TGTGCCAGCAGTTTATCTTCCTTGGGGGAGACCCAGTACTTC,CASSLSSLGETQYF
-,13,TRBJ1-1,TRBV5-5,-,TGTGCCAGCAGCTTGGCCAGGTACACTGAAGCTTTCTTT,CASSLARYTEAFF
-,15,TRBJ2-4,TRBV6-1,TRBD1,TGTGCCAGCAGTGAACCGGGACAGGGTTCGAACATTCAGTACTTC,CASSEPGQGSNIQYF
few,15,TRBJ2-5,TRBV5-1,TRBD1,TGCGCCAGCAGTCAACAGGGGGCGGTGGGAGAGACCCAGTACTTC,CASSQQGAVGETQYF
-,16,TRBJ2-3,TRBV5-4,TRBD2,TGTGCCAGCAGCTTGGAAGCGGGGGGGCCCACAGATACGCAGTATTTT,CASSLEAGGPTDTQYF
-,16,TRBJ1-3,TRBV7-2,-,TGTGCCAGCAGCCGCGAAAGGACAGCCTCTGGAAACACCATATATTTT,CASSRERTASGNTIYF
-,13,TRBJ1-2,TRBV30,-,TGTGCCTGGATAGGTGGTTACCCCTATGGCTACACCTTC,CAWIGGYPYGYTF
-,15,TRBJ1-1,TRBV6-6,-,TGTGCCGGCCGCCGGTCATCTGGGTGGAACACTGAAGCTTTCTTT,CAGRRSSGWNTEAFF
-,15,TRBJ1-5,TRBV2,-,TGTGCCAGCAGTGAAACGGGGGCAGGCAATCAGCCCCAGCATTTT,CASSETGAGNQPQHF
many,11,TRBJ2-5,TRBV19,-,TGTGCCATCGGGTCCGGGGAGACCCAGTACTTC,CAIGSGETQYF
-,12,TRBJ2-7,TRBV11-2,-,TGTGCCAGCAGCGTCCAGGGGTACGAGCAGTACTTC,CASSVQGYEQYF